Listed below are T cell receptor beta chains from one sample, sequenced in a study of blood T cell repertoires in COVID-19. Profiled with immunoSEQ multiplex PCR; TCRdb holds only in-frame clones, not every one. The data contain tens of thousands of clones, 85% of them singletons. Specimen: peripheral blood. The receptors originated from a man aged 50 or older with active COVID-19. Each CDR3 is given without its conserved first and last residue. Part of the rows lack a size; the others show once, few, many or a class for expanded clones.

v_call: TRBV7-2; cdr3_length: 11; clone_size: .; cdr3_aa: ASTLTGFGELF
v_call: TRBV5-1; cdr3_length: 13; clone_size: .; cdr3_aa: ASSLGGTGAGELF
v_call: TRBV7-8; cdr3_length: 13; clone_size: .; cdr3_aa: ASSPMGGLNTEAF
v_call: TRBV29-1; cdr3_length: 10; clone_size: .; cdr3_aa: SVSLSGNEQF
v_call: TRBV7-2; cdr3_length: 12; clone_size: .; cdr3_aa: ASSLERRVETQY
v_call: TRBV11-3; cdr3_length: 11; clone_size: once; cdr3_aa: ASSDRGTGELF
v_call: TRBV5-4; cdr3_length: 14; clone_size: .; cdr3_aa: ASTGAGGLVTDTQY
v_call: TRBV7-7; cdr3_length: 15; clone_size: once; cdr3_aa: ASSPGPRTSGSQELF
v_call: TRBV7-9; cdr3_length: 13; clone_size: few; cdr3_aa: ASSPRELGGNTIY
v_call: TRBV5-1; cdr3_length: 11; clone_size: .; cdr3_aa: ASHDPGNTEAF
v_call: TRBV7-2; cdr3_length: 11; clone_size: .; cdr3_aa: ASSRGQLYGYT
v_call: TRBV27; cdr3_length: 13; clone_size: .; cdr3_aa: ASSLSGRGGSPLH
v_call: TRBV5-1; cdr3_length: 14; clone_size: .; cdr3_aa: ASSLGADPLSGELF
v_call: TRBV5-4; cdr3_length: 12; clone_size: .; cdr3_aa: ASSLGGQQETQY
v_call: TRBV6-2/TRBV6-3; cdr3_length: 12; clone_size: .; cdr3_aa: ASSQTSEIYKQY
v_call: TRBV19; cdr3_length: 13; clone_size: .; cdr3_aa: ASSIDPRGSGEQY
v_call: TRBV5-1; cdr3_length: 14; clone_size: .; cdr3_aa: ASSLGSSGGGETQY
v_call: TRBV20-1; cdr3_length: 9; clone_size: .; cdr3_aa: SAVRGTEAF
v_call: TRBV30; cdr3_length: 11; clone_size: .; cdr3_aa: AWSTGEFEKLF
v_call: TRBV5-1; cdr3_length: 11; clone_size: .; cdr3_aa: ASSLAEESPLH
v_call: TRBV7-3; cdr3_length: 13; clone_size: .; cdr3_aa: ASSLTGGSTDTQY
v_call: TRBV12-3/TRBV12-4; cdr3_length: 11; clone_size: .; cdr3_aa: ASIWGLNTEAF
v_call: TRBV5-1; cdr3_length: 14; clone_size: .; cdr3_aa: ASSQLAGGNTGELF
v_call: TRBV7-9; cdr3_length: 16; clone_size: .; cdr3_aa: ASSLGRGVGLYQETQY
v_call: TRBV11-2; cdr3_length: 17; clone_size: .; cdr3_aa: ASSLDYQRGGSSSYEQY
v_call: TRBV6-5; cdr3_length: 13; clone_size: few; cdr3_aa: ASTPWGLDVEKLF
v_call: TRBV6-6; cdr3_length: 14; clone_size: .; cdr3_aa: ASSYRGQGAGETQY
v_call: TRBV4-3; cdr3_length: 13; clone_size: .; cdr3_aa: ASSQGLAGYNEQF
v_call: TRBV28; cdr3_length: 13; clone_size: .; cdr3_aa: ASSLSTSGTAEQF
v_call: TRBV5-4; cdr3_length: 13; clone_size: .; cdr3_aa: ASSYPGTGVTEAF